Sequencing of this TCR beta chain was carried out in a study of T-cell reconstitution after alpha-beta-depleted transplantation in children. TCRbeta library construction was performed incorporating unique molecular identifiers. TCRdb called the PCR reads again in MiXCR, with one record for every CDR3 protein. Of 200,000 or so distinct CDR3 sequences listed, 6.3% are singletons. This clonotype was recorded many times. V lost 3 bases to trimming and J lost 9 bases, with 18 bases between them. The CDR3 loop spans 14 amino acids. Germline CDR1 and CDR2: SQVTM and ANQGSEA. This clonotype was sampled from a girl under two years old with combined immunodeficiency, due to receive a stem cell transplant. The chain carries TRBV29-1 and TRBJ2-1; D possibly corresponds to TRBD2 (5 bases). The material was PBMCs, obtained before TCRalphabeta/CD19-depleted stem cell transplant. The CDR3 nucleotides are TGCAGCGTTGATTCTGGGAACCCTGGAGGTGAGCAGTTCTTC. This codes for CSVDSGNPGGEQFF.